The 9 T cell receptor beta chains in this list originate from one sample, sequenced in a study of human T cells and chemical hapten exposure. TCRdb reprocessed the 5' RACE reads via MiXCR and lists one record per CDR3 protein. The sample consists of approximately 140,000 distinct CDR3 sequences, 4.1% of them appearing once. The study extracted total RNA from unfractionated whole blood. The receptors shown here come from a female donor in good health.

In the case of this clonotype: This may arise from a read error, as a much more abundant clone is one base away. The rearrangement uses TRBV29-1 and TRBJ1-1, with D possibly being TRBD1 (5 bases). The CDR3 sequence is 11 residues long. V was trimmed by 7 bases and J by 4 bases, leaving 10 bases between them. Per the germline V gene, CDR1 is SQVTM and CDR2 is ANQGSEA. CDR3 protein: CSERGGTEAFF. The CDR3 bases are TGCAGCGAGCGCGGGGGCACTGAAGCTTTCTTT.

This clonotype was picked up many times. The chain has TRBV5-4 and TRBJ1-3, with D unresolved. Trimming cost V 1 base and J 2 bases, with 10 bases left between them. This CDR3 is built from 15 residues. CDR1 is SGHNT, CDR2 YYREEE, per germline (reference sequence). CDR3 bases: TGTGCCAGCAGCTTGTCGGCGATGACTGGAAACACCATATATTTT. Protein sequence: CASSLSAMTGNTIYF.

In this sample, this clonotype turned up a few times. The chain joins TRBV11-2 to TRBJ2-1; 14 nucleotides align to TRBD2. V dropped 8 bases and J dropped 9; count of bases not matched to a gene: 6. Germline assignment: CDR1 SGHAT and CDR2 FQNNGV. The CDR3 covers 14 residues. CDR3 region: CASLGLAGGVEQFF. The CDR3 region has the DNA TGTGCCAGCCTTGGACTAGCGGGGGGCGTTGAGCAGTTCTTC.

The chain recombines TRBV24-1 with TRBJ1-2; possible D gene TRBD1, 5 bases. From germline, CDR1 is KGHDR and CDR2 SFDVKD. V was trimmed by 0 bases and J by 4 bases, leaving 20 bases between them. The CDR3 length is 18 residues. CDR3 DNA: TGTGCCACCAGTGATTTGCGCCAGGGAATGGAGACCGGCTATGGCTACACCTTC. Its translation is CATSDLRQGMETGYGYTF.

This clonotype was found many times. This sequence joins TRBV11-3 and TRBJ1-1, with D maybe TRBD1 (6 bases). CDR1 is SGHNT, CDR2 YENEEA, per germline. The CDR3 sequence is 15 residues long. Trimming removed 1 base at V and 1 base at J, with 10 bases between. The CDR3 region has the DNA TGTGCCAGCAGCTTAGGGGGGCAGGGGAACACTGAAGCTTTCTTT. This gives the protein CASSLGGQGNTEAFF.

This clonotype was seen many times. The chain employs TRBV2 and TRBJ1-6; 8 bases match TRBD1. The CDR3 is 14 residues long. The germline V gene encodes CDR1 SNHLY and CDR2 FYNNEI. Trimming cost V 6 bases and J 7 bases; bases outside gene matches: 5. Written as DNA, the CDR3 is TGTGCCAGCAGAGTGGGACAGGTGAATTCACCCCTCCACTTT. This encodes CASRVGQVNSPLHF.

This clonotype was seen at least ten times. The chain employs TRBV5-1 and TRBJ2-6; D remains unclear. The CDR3 has 16 residues. Trimming left V 1 base short and J 0 bases short, with 8 bases between. Looked up from germline, CDR1 is SGHRS and CDR2 is YFSETQ. Here the CDR3 reads CASSLPPVSGANVLTF. The DNA of the CDR3 is TGCGCCAGCAGCTTGCCCCCGGTCTCTGGGGCCAACGTCCTGACTTTC.

This clonotype was detected many times. The chain uses TRBV3-1 and TRBJ1-2; 10 bases are shared with TRBD1. Germline V lookup: CDR1 LGHDT, CDR2 YNNKEL (reference sequence). CDR3 length equals 15 residues. J gave up 5 bases and V 6 bases, and 9 bases lay outside the gene matches. CDR3: CASSFWTGGFYGYTF. The CDR3 nucleotides are TGTGCCAGCAGTTTTTGGACAGGGGGTTTTTATGGCTACACCTTC.

This clonotype was seen ten or more times. The chain joins TRBV28 to TRBJ2-7; TRBD1 matches at 7 bases. The V gene's germline CDR1 is MDHEN and CDR2 SYDVKM. The CDR3 has 18 amino acids. J lost 3 bases, V lost 2 bases, and 16 bases had no gene match. CDR3 in DNA: TGTGCCAGCAGTTTAAGGGGGCTTAGGTTGCCCCAAAACTACGAGCAGTACTTC. This gives the protein CASSLRGLRLPQNYEQYF.